Below are 10 T cell receptor beta chains sequenced from a single sample in a study of cytomegalovirus exposure and HLA in healthy donors (dated by TCRdb to about 2017). The library came from the immunoSEQ multiplex PCR assay. The multiplex PCR relied on a mix of 60 forward primers for TCR Vbeta segments and 13 reverse primers for TCR Jbeta segments. The table was pulled from immuneACCESS by TCRdb, which kept in-frame rearrangements only. Such tables lose some clones; where checked, under half of the loss comes from unresolved V genes, and the rest has no known cause. The sample table holds some 180,000 clones, of which approximately 76% were seen once. The top ten clonotypes cover 4.5% to 5.5% of the sample. Sequenced sample: PBMCs. These TCRs come from a woman between 18 and 29 years old in good health and CMV-seropositive.

The chain uses TRBV11-1 and TRBJ2-3; a weak D match, TRBD2 (5 bases). V gave up 1 base and J gave up 0 bases, with 8 bases separating them. Germline V gives CDR1 SGHAT, CDR2 FQDESV (reference sequence). The CDR3 has 15 amino acids. The chain's CDR3 is CASSLDGDSTDTQYF. The CDR3 DNA sequence: TGTGCCAGCAGCTTAGACGGGGATAGCACAGATACGCAGTATTTT.

This clone was picked up one time. This chain's CDR3 is CASRRPGQGAGYGYTF. CDR3 bases: TGTGCCAGCAGGAGACCGGGACAGGGGGCGGGCTATGGCTACACCTTC. J is TRBJ1-2 and V is TRBV4-2; 12 positions match TRBD1. This CDR3 has 16 amino acids. Per the germline V gene, CDR1 is LGHNA and CDR2 is YNFKEQ. The ends lost 6 bases at V and 4 bases at J; junction bases unmatched: 9.

This clone was observed a few times. The chain employs TRBV4-3 and TRBJ2-1; TRBD2 might be the D (5 bases). V lost 5 bases and J 8 bases, leaving 16 bases between the germline ends. Germline assignment: CDR1 LGHNA and CDR2 YSLEER. The CDR3 spans 14 residues. DNA of the CDR3: TGCGCCAGCAGCTATACTAGTGAAGGCGATGAGCAGTTCTTC. It specifies CASSYTSEGDEQFF.

The chain links TRBV9 to TRBJ2-7, with D possibly matching TRBD2 (7 bases). CDR1 and CDR2 from the germline V gene are SGDLS and YYNGEE. Trimming removed 4 bases at V and 2 bases at J, with 16 bases between. This CDR3 is 15 amino acids long. Here the CDR3 DNA reads TGTGCCAGCAGCCCTGGGAGGGGGTTCACCTACGAGCAGTACTTC. It yields the protein CASSPGRGFTYEQYF. Full variable domain (outside the CDR3, taken from reference TRBV9 and TRBJ2-7): DSGVTQTPKHLITATGQRVTLRCSPRSGDLSVYWYQQSLDQGLQFLIQYYNGEERAKGNILERFSAQQFPDLHSELNLSSLELGDSALYFCASSPGRGFTYEQYFGPGTRLTVT.

The rearrangement uses TRBV19 and TRBJ2-3, with D possibly TRBD2 on 6 matching bases. The CDR3 covers 14 residues. Germline-derived CDR1 and CDR2 are LNHDA and SQIVND (reference sequence). V lost 2 bases and J 6 bases, leaving 12 bases between the germline ends. CDR3 region: CASSIRLVGDTQYF. DNA of the CDR3: TGTGCCAGTAGTATAAGACTAGTCGGCGATACGCAGTATTTT.

The V and J genes are TRBV7-8 and TRBJ2-7, with 8 bases that match TRBD1. V lost 4 bases and J lost 3; bases outside the gene matches: 5. Germline V CDR1 and CDR2: SGHVS, FQNEAQ. The CDR3 is made up of 14 amino acids. The DNA for the CDR3 is TGTGCCAGCAGCTCGGACAGGGTCCTCTACGAGCAGTACTTC. Amino acids: CASSSDRVLYEQYF.

V usage is TRBV27 and J usage is TRBJ1-4, with 9 bases fitting TRBD1. Germline V gene lookup returns CDR1 MNHEY and CDR2 SMNVEV (reference sequence). V shed 3 bases and J 7 bases; nucleotides not matched to a gene: 12. The CDR3 consists of 17 residues. This chain's CDR3 is CASSFLKTGTGLEKLFF. The CDR3, as DNA: TGTGCCAGCAGTTTTCTAAAAACCGGGACAGGGCTTGAAAAACTGTTTTTT.

The V gene is TRBV11-3, the J gene TRBJ2-1, with 8 bases that match TRBD2. CDR1 and CDR2 from the germline V gene are SGHNT and YENEEA. The CDR3 totals 16 residues. V gave up 0 bases and J gave up 7 bases; unmatched junction bases: 8. The chain's CDR3 is CASSLEAGGSWNEQFF. CDR3 coding DNA: TGTGCCAGCAGCTTAGAGGCGGGGGGATCATGGAATGAGCAGTTCTTC.

V usage is TRBV19 and J usage is TRBJ2-5; 9 bases align to TRBD1. With 5 bases clipped from V and 3 bases from J, the junction kept 7 bases outside the gene matches. Germline V CDR1 and CDR2: LNHDA, SQIVND (reference sequence). CDR3 length: 15 amino acids. CDR3 sequence (DNA): TGTGCCAGTAGTGCTCCTCGGACAGGGGAAGAGACCCAGTACTTC. This sequence encodes CASSAPRTGEETQYF.

The chain joins TRBV9 to TRBJ2-1, with 9 bases aligning to TRBD2. Germline V lookup: CDR1 SGDLS, CDR2 YYNGEE. The V gene end was trimmed by 1 base and the J gene end by 5 bases; junction bases not matched to a gene: 4. CDR3 length equals 15 residues. As DNA, the CDR3 is TGTGCCAGCAGCGTAAGCGGGGGGCCCAACAATGAGCAGTTCTTC. This codes for CASSVSGGPNNEQFF.